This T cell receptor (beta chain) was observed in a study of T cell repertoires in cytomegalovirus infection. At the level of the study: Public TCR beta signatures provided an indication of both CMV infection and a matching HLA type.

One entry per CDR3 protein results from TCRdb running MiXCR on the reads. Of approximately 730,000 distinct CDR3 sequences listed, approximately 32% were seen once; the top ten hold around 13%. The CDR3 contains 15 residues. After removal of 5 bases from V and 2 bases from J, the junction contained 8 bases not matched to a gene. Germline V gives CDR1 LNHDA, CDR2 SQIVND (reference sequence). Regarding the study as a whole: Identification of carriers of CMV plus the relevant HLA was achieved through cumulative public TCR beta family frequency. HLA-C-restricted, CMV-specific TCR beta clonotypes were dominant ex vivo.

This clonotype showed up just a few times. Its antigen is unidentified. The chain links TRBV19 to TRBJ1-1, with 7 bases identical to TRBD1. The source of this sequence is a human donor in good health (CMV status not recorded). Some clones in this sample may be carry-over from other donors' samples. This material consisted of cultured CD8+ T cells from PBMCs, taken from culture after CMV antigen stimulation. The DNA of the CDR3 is TGTGCCAGTAGTTACAGGGGCCGGGTCAACACTGAAGCTTTCTTT. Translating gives CASSYRGRVNTEAFF.